A selection of T cell receptor beta chains follows, all from one sample in a study of blood T cell repertoires in COVID-19. The repertoire was sequenced with immunoSEQ multiplex PCR; TCRdb's copy has only in-frame clones and lacks some. The repertoire includes a few hundred thousand clones, 80% to 85% of them detected once, and about 3.5% sits in the top ten. The sample consisted of PBMCs or T cells enriched from blood (not recorded which). The receptor source for this set is a man over 45 who had recovered from COVID-19. Both conserved end residues are part of each CDR3. A D gene is named only where the DNA matches it firmly. Not every row has a clone size; where given, it reads once, few, many or a size class.

TRBV5-1	-	-	TRBJ2-2	CASSRLTGFTGELFF	TGCGCCAGCAGCCGACTGACAGGATTCACCGGGGAGCTGTTTTTT
TRBV15	-	TRBD1	TRBJ2-5	CATSGLGQGARETQYF	TGTGCCACCAGTGGCCTGGGACAGGGGGCCAGGGAGACCCAGTACTTC
TRBV4-1	-	-	TRBJ1-6	CASSPQLQSWNSPLHF	TGCGCCAGCAGCCCCCAGCTACAGTCTTGGAATTCACCCCTCCACTTT
TRBV19	few	-	TRBJ2-5	CASSRGGGETQYF	TGTGCCAGTAGTAGGGGGGGCGGGGAGACCCAGTACTTC
TRBV11-3	-	TRBD2	TRBJ2-2	CASSLRAGTSGKRGELFF	TGTGCCAGCAGCTTAAGGGCCGGGACTAGCGGGAAACGGGGGGAGCTGTTTTTT
TRBV7-9	-	-	TRBJ1-1	CASSSPRTGYQNTEAFF	TGTGCCAGCAGCTCCCCGCGCACCGGGTACCAAAACACTGAAGCTTTCTTT
TRBV19	-	-	TRBJ1-2	CASTPPFRGNYGYTF	TGTGCCAGTACACCTCCCTTTAGGGGAAACTATGGCTACACCTTC
TRBV19	-	TRBD1	TRBJ2-1	CASSGDRGPDEQFF	TGTGCCAGTAGTGGGGACAGGGGGCCGGATGAGCAGTTCTTC
TRBV9	-	-	TRBJ1-1	CASSPRADTEAFF	TGTGCCAGCAGCCCCAGGGCGGACACTGAAGCTTTCTTT
TRBV28	-	-	TRBJ1-2	CASSLRGGGYTF	TGTGCCAGCAGTCTCAGGGGTGGGGGCTACACCTTC
TRBV19	once	-	TRBJ2-7	CASSKGNNNYEQYF	TGTGCCAGTAGTAAGGGGAATAACAACTACGAGCAGTACTTC
TRBV6-5	-	-	TRBJ2-3	CASSYQSLRADTQYF	TGTGCCAGCAGTTACCAAAGCTTGAGGGCAGATACGCAGTATTTT
TRBV7-8	few	-	TRBJ1-2	CASSLAGGDGYTF	TGTGCCAGCAGCTTAGCAGGGGGGGATGGCTACACCTTC
TRBV3-1/TRBV3-2	-	TRBD2	TRBJ2-1	CASSQPSGAPNEQFF	TGTGCCAGCAGCCAGCCAAGCGGGGCTCCCAATGAGCAGTTCTTC
TRBV5-4	-	-	TRBJ2-2	CASSVGGKYTGELFF	TGTGCCAGCAGCGTAGGGGGAAAGTACACCGGGGAGCTGTTTTTT
TRBV11-2	-	TRBD2	TRBJ2-3	CASSFASGGADTQYF	TGTGCCAGCAGCTTTGCTAGCGGGGGTGCAGATACGCAGTATTTT
TRBV20-1	few	-	TRBJ1-1	CSASRGPEAFF	TGCAGTGCTTCTCGAGGGCCTGAAGCTTTCTTT
TRBV20-1	once	TRBD1	TRBJ2-7	CSAWPGGEQYF	TGCAGTGCCTGGCCAGGGGGCGAGCAGTACTTC
TRBV11-2	-	TRBD1	TRBJ2-1	CASSPTGVRYNEQFF	TGTGCCAGCAGCCCCACAGGGGTGAGATACAATGAGCAGTTCTTC
TRBV19	-	-	TRBJ1-2	CASSIFFETDYGYTF	TGTGCCAGTAGTATTTTTTTCGAGACAGACTATGGCTACACCTTC
TRBV13	-	-	TRBJ1-4	CASSSGATNEKLFF	TGTGCCAGCAGCTCCGGGGCAACTAATGAAAAACTGTTTTTT
TRBV5-5	-	TRBD2	TRBJ2-3	CASSPGGAGTDTQYF	TGTGCCAGCAGCCCCGGGGGGGCGGGCACAGATACGCAGTATTTT
TRBV6-5	-	-	TRBJ1-6	CASSPAPAAPLHF	TGTGCCAGCAGTCCGGCGCCGGCGGCACCCCTCCACTTT
TRBV14	-	-	TRBJ1-1	CASSPTRVDTEAFF	TGTGCCAGCAGCCCCACCAGGGTAGACACTGAAGCTTTCTTT
TRBV23-1	-	-	TRBJ1-5	CASTPLEVRPQHF	TGCGCCAGCACCCCTCTCGAGGTGCGGCCCCAGCATTTT
TRBV5-1	-	TRBD2	TRBJ2-1	CASSLLVAGGPHEQFF	TGCGCCAGCAGCCTTCTGGTAGCGGGGGGCCCCCATGAGCAGTTCTTC
TRBV30	-	-	TRBJ1-4	CASTGTTNEKLFF	TGTGCCTCCACAGGGACAACTAATGAAAAACTGTTTTTT
TRBV7-9	-	TRBD2	TRBJ2-3	CASSLYLAGLTDTQYF	TGTGCCAGCAGCTTATACCTAGCGGGGCTCACAGATACGCAGTATTTT
TRBV28	-	-	TRBJ2-2	CASTDPAGASPNTGELFF	TGTGCCAGCACCGACCCGGCAGGCGCCAGTCCAAACACCGGGGAGCTGTTTTTT
TRBV18	few	-	TRBJ1-3	CASSPSRQASGNTIYF	TGTGCCAGCTCACCTAGTCGACAGGCTTCTGGAAACACCATATATTTT
TRBV5-1	-	-	TRBJ1-4	CASRRLREDGEKLFF	TGCGCCAGCAGACGTCTCCGGGAGGATGGCGAAAAACTGTTTTTT
TRBV5-1	-	TRBD2	TRBJ2-7	CASNRGLAAYEQYF	TGCGCCAGCAACCGGGGACTAGCGGCCTACGAGCAGTACTTC
TRBV4-3	-	-	TRBJ2-2	CASSQDSLATGELFF	TGCGCCAGCAGCCAAGATTCACTAGCAACCGGGGAGCTGTTTTTT
TRBV19	-	TRBD2	TRBJ2-2	CASSSTGGNTGELFF	TGTGCCAGTAGTTCTACGGGAGGGAACACCGGGGAGCTGTTTTTT
TRBV19	-	-	TRBJ2-1	CASSIVLRSNEQFF	TGTGCCAGTAGTATAGTTTTGCGGAGCAATGAGCAGTTCTTC
TRBV7-6	-	-	TRBJ1-5	CASSLGQGFDQPQHF	TGTGCCAGCAGCTTAGGGCAGGGGTTCGATCAGCCCCAGCATTTT
TRBV6-1	few	-	TRBJ1-2	CASSDRPLVGGYTF	TGTGCCAGCAGTGACAGGCCCTTAGTCGGAGGCTACACCTTC